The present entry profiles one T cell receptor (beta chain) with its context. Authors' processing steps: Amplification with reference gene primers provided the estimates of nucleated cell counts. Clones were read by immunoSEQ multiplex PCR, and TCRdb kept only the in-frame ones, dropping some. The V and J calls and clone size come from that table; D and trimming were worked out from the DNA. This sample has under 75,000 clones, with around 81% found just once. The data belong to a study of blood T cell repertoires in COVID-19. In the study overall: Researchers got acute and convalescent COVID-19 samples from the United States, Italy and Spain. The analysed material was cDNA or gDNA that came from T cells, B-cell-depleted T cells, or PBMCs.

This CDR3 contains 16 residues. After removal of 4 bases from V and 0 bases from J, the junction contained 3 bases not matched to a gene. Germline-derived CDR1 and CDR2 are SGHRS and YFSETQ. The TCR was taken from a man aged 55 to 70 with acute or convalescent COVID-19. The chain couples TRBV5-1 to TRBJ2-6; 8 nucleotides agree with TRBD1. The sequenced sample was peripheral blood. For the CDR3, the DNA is TGCGCCAGCAGCAGCGGACAGGGCTCTGGGGCCAACGTCCTGACTTTC. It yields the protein CASSSGQGSGANVLTF.